The clone carrying this TCR beta chain was observed a few times. The sample originates from a study of human T cells and chemical hapten exposure. Study-level background: Read at 6 days, the patch tests placed 0.01% DPC on the upper back. Minor pooled library volume differences mainly drove per-sample TCR yield variation.

V was pared by 3 bases and J by 0 bases, with 5 bases of the junction left unmatched. The CDR3 runs 16 residues. CDR1 is MDHEN and CDR2 is SYDVKM in the germline V gene. As to time point: patch test 1, 2 weeks after DPC sensitization. Treatment defined: therapeutic diphenylcyclopropenone sensitization with weekly scalp DPC. Those who donated were patients with alopecia, 18 to 70 years of age, and suitable for DPC. One entry per CDR3 protein results from TCRdb running MiXCR on the RACE reads. The sample holds 95,000 to 150,000 distinct CDR3 sequences, roughly an eighth seen once. The specimen comprised whole blood, sampled in connection with sensitization to the hapten diphenylcyclopropenone (DPC). This clonotype originated in a man between 18 and 35 years old with alopecia areata. Some clones in this sample may be carry-over from other donors' samples. The chain recombines TRBV28 with TRBJ2-3, with 8 bases lining up with TRBD2. In DNA form, the CDR3 reads TGTGCCAGCAGTTTTGACCTAGCGGGTAGCACAGATACGCAGTATTTT. Amino acids: CASSFDLAGSTDTQYF. Complete variable domain (other parts from reference TRBV28 and TRBJ2-3): DVKVTQSSRYLVKRTGEKVFLECVQDMDHENMFWYRQDPGLGLRLIYFSYDVKMKEKGDIPEGYSVSREKKERFSLILESASTNQTSMYLCASSFDLAGSTDTQYFGPGTRLTVL.